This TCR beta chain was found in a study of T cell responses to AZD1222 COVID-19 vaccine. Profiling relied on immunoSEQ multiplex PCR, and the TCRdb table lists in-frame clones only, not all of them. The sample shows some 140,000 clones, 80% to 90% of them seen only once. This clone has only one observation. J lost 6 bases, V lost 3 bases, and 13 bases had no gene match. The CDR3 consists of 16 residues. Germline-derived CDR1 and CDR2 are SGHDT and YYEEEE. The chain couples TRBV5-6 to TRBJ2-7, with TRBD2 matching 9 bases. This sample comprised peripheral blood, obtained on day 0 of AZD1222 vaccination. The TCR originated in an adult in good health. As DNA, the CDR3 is TGTGCCAGCAGCTACAGGACTAGCGCTCCGATCCGCGAGCAGTACTTC. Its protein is CASSYRTSAPIREQYF.